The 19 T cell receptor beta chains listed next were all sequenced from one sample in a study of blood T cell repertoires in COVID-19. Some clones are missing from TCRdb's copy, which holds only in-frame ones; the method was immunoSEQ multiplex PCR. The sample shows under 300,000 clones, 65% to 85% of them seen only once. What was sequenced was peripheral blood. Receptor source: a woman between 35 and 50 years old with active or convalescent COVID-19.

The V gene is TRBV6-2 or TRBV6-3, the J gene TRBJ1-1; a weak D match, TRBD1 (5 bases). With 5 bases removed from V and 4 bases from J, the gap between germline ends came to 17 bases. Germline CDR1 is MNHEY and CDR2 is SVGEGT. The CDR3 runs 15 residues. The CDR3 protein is CASSTTRRGITEAFF. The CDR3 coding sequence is TGTGCCAGCAGTACCACAAGGCGGGGCATCACTGAAGCTTTCTTT.

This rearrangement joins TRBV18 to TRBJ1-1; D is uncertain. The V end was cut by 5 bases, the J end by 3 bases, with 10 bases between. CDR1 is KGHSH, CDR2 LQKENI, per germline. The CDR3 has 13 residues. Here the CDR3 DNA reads TGTGCCAGCTCAGCACAGAGAGACACTGAAGCTTTCTTT. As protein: CASSAQRDTEAFF.

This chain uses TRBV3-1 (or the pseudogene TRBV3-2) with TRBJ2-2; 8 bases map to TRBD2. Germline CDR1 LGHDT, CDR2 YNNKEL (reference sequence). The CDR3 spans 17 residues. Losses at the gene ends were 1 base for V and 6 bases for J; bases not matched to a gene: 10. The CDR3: CASSQGGSWRGAGELFF. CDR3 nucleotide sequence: TGTGCCAGCAGCCAAGGAGGGTCCTGGCGGGGGGCCGGGGAGCTGTTTTTT.

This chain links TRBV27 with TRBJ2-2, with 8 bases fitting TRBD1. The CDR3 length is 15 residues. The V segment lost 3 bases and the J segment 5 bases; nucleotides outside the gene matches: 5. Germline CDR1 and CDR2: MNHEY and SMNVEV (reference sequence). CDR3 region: CASSLDRAGTGELFF. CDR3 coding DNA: TGTGCCAGCAGTTTGGACAGGGCAGGGACCGGGGAGCTGTTTTTT.

The CDR3 loop is CAWRSGGPGELFF. CDR3 nucleotide sequence: TGTGCCTGGAGATCGGGGGGGCCCGGGGAGCTGTTTTTT. V is TRBV30 and J is TRBJ2-2, with TRBD2 identical over 8 bases. The CDR3 covers 13 residues. Unmatched junction bases numbered 3, after V lost 3 bases and J lost 6 bases. Germline V CDR1 and CDR2: GTSNPN, SVGIG (reference sequence).

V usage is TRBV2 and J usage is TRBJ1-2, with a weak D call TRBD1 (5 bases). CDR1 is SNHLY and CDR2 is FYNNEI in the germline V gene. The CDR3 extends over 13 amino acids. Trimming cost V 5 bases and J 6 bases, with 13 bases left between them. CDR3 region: CASSQGAHHGYTF. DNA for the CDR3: TGTGCCAGCAGTCAAGGGGCACATCATGGCTACACCTTC.

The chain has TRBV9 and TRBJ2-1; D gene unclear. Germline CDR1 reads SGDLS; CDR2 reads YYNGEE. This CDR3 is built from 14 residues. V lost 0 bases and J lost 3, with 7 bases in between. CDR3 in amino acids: CASSVGRSYNEQFF. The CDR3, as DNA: TGTGCCAGCAGCGTAGGTCGCAGCTACAATGAGCAGTTCTTC.

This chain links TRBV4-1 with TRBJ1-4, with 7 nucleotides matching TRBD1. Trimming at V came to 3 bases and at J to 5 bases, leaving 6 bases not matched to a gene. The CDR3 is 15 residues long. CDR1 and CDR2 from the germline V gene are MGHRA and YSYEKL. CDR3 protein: CASSQAGTANEKLFF. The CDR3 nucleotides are TGCGCCAGCAGCCAGGCCGGGACAGCCAATGAAAAACTGTTTTTT.

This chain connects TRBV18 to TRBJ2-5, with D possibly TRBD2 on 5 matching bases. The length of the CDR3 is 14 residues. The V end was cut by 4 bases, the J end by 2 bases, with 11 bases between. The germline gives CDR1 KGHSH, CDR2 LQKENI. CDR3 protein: CASSLELGQETQYF. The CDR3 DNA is TGTGCCAGCTCACTTGAACTAGGACAAGAGACCCAGTACTTC.

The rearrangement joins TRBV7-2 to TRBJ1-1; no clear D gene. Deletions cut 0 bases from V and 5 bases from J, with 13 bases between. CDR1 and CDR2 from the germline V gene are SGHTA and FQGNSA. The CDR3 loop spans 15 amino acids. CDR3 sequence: CASSLAVTTRTEAFF. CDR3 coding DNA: TGTGCCAGCAGCTTAGCTGTGACTACGAGAACTGAAGCTTTCTTT.

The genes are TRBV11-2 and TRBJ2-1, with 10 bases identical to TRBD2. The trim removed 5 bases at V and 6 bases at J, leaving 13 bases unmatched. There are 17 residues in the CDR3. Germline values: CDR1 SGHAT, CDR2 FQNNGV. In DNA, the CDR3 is TGTGCCAGCAGCAAAACTAGCGGGGACTCCCGGGGCAATGAGCAGTTCTTC. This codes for CASSKTSGDSRGNEQFF.

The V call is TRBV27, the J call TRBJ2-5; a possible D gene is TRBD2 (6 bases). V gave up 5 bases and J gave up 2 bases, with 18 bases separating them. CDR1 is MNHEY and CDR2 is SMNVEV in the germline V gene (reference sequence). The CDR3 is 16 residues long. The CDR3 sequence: CASSPLSAGGQETQYF. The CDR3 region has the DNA TGTGCCAGCAGTCCGCTATCAGCGGGCGGACAAGAGACCCAGTACTTC.

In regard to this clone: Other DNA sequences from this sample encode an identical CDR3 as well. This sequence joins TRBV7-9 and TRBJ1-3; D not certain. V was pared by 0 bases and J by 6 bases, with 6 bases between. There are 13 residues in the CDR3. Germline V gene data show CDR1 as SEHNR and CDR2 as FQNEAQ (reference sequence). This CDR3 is CASSLAGENTIYF. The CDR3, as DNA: TGTGCCAGCAGCTTAGCCGGGGAAAACACCATATATTTT.

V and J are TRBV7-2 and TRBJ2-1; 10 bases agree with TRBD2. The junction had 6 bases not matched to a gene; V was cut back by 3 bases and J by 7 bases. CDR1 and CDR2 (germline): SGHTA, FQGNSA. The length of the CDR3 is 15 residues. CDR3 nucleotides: TGTGCCAGCAGCTTTAGCGGGGGGACTATGAATGAGCAGTTCTTC. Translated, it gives CASSFSGGTMNEQFF.

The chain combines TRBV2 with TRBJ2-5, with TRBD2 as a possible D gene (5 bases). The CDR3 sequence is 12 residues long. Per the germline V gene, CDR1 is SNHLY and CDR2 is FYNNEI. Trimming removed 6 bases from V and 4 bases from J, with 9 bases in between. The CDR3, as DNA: TGTGCCAGCAGCCTAGCTGTAGAGACCCAGTACTTC. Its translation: CASSLAVETQYF.

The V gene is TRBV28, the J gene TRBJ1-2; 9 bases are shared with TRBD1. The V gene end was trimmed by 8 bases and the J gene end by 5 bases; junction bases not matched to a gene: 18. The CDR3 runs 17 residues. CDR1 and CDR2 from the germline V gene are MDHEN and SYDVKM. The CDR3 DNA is TGTGCCAGCCGGTCGTTGGGGGACAGGGCCACCCAGTATGGCTACACCTTC. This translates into CASRSLGDRATQYGYTF.

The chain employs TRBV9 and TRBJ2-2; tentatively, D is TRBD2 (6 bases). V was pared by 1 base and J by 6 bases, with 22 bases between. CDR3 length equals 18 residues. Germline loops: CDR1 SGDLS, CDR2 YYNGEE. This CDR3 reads CASSVHPLAGFWSGELFF. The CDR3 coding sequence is TGTGCCAGCAGCGTACACCCCCTGGCGGGGTTTTGGTCCGGGGAGCTGTTTTTT.

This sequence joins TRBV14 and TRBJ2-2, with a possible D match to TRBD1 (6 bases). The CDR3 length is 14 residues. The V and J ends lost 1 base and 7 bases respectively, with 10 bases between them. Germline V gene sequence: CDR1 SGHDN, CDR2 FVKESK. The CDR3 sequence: CASSQVRGGGELFF. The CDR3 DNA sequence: TGTGCCAGCAGCCAAGTGAGAGGGGGCGGGGAGCTGTTTTTT.

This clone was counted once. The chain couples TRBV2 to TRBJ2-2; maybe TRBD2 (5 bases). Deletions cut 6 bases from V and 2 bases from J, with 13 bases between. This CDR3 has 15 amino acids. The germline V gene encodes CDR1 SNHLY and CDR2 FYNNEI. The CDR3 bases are TGTGCCAGCAGGGCAAGGAGGACTAACACCGGGGAGCTGTTTTTT. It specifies CASRARRTNTGELFF. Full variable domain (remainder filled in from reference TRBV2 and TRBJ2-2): EPEVTQTPSHQVTQMGQEVILRCVPISNHLYFYWYRQILGQKVEFLVSFYNNEISEKSEIFDDQFSVERPDGSNFTLKIRSTKLEDSAMYFCASRARRTNTGELFFGEGSRLTVL.